This T cell receptor (beta chain) was found in a study of blood T cells in healthy people across ages. Background on the study: Per two T cells, template switching captured roughly one barcoded beta molecule.

Then a second PCR, running roughly 7 to 11 cycles, was carried out with a sample-barcoded 5' primer and a J-beta primer mix. TCRdb reprocessed the 5' RACE reads with MiXCR, giving one entry per CDR3 protein. The sample consists of 800,000 to 1,000,000 distinct CDR3 sequences, around 48% of them appearing once. The donors, aged roughly 6 to 100, were healthy Caucasians from Russia. Total RNA, at least 6 micrograms per sample, came from PBMCs. This clonotype was picked up a small number of times. The CDR3 is made up of 14 amino acids. Per the germline V gene, CDR1 is DFQATT and CDR2 is SNEGSKA (reference sequence). With 5 bases removed from V and 8 bases from J, the gap between germline ends came to 19 bases.

The receptor was derived from a man aged 25 to 45 in good health. The chain has TRBV20-1 and TRBJ2-1, with a possible D match to TRBD1 (6 bases). Sequenced sample: blood. CDR3 in amino acids: CSARTPSGVHEQFF. The DNA for the CDR3 is TGCAGTGCTCGGACGCCCTCAGGGGTCCATGAGCAGTTCTTC.